The 10 T cell receptor beta chains presented below share a single source sample, sequenced in a study of CD8 T cells in Susac syndrome (dated 2019 in TCRdb). Library generation was performed with the immunoSEQ multiplex PCR assay. RNA was extracted using the RNeasy kit, and about 0.45 to 1 microgram was reverse transcribed with random hexamers. TCRdb reran the public reads through fastp at Q25 and MiXCR, keeping productive beta chains. CDR3 protein sequences are deduplicated, and each keeps its most common genes and DNA. The sample table holds some 120,000 distinct CDR3 sequences, of which roughly 96% were seen once. The ten largest clones capture more than 0.09% of the sample. The sample was CD4+ T cells from PBMCs. These receptors originate from a human donor in good health.

The J gene is TRBJ2-7, the V gene TRBV7-2, with D possibly being TRBD2 (5 bases). V was cut by 4 bases and J by 0 bases, with 16 bases left in between. Germline V gives CDR1 SGHTA, CDR2 FQGNSA. The CDR3 extends over 16 amino acids. CDR3 loop: CASSSGWGESSYEQYF. CDR3 sequence (DNA): TGTGCCAGCAGCTCTGGTTGGGGAGAGAGCTCCTACGAGCAGTACTTC.

The chain joins TRBV4-2 to TRBJ1-5, with D hard to call. This CDR3 is 13 amino acids long. V was cut by 4 bases and J by 0 bases, with 4 bases left in between. CDR1 LGHNA and CDR2 YNFKEQ come from the germline V gene. The DNA for the CDR3 is TGTGCCAGCAGCCCGACTAGCAATCAGCCCCAGCATTTT. Translating gives CASSPTSNQPQHF.

The V call is TRBV27, the J call TRBJ2-1, with 9 bases identical to TRBD2. From germline, CDR1 is MNHEY and CDR2 SMNVEV (reference sequence). The junction had 11 bases not matched to a gene; V was cut back by 1 base and J by 7 bases. This CDR3 comprises 17 residues. The CDR3 sequence is CASSLLVLAGKENEQFF. The CDR3, as DNA: TGTGCCAGCAGTTTATTAGTCCTAGCGGGAAAAGAGAATGAGCAGTTCTTC.

V usage is TRBV7-2 and J usage is TRBJ2-3, with D uncertain. Germline lookup yields CDR1 SGHTA and CDR2 FQGNSA. The CDR3 has 15 amino acids. The V end was cut by 4 bases, the J end by 4 bases, with 15 bases between. This CDR3 reads CASSSGPVRADTQYF. CDR3 DNA: TGTGCCAGCAGCTCCGGACCTGTTAGGGCAGATACGCAGTATTTT.

The V and J genes are TRBV7-6 and TRBJ2-7, with D uncertain. Between the trimmed V and J ends, which lost 5 bases and 5 bases, there was a span of 7 bases. The length of the CDR3 is 11 residues. In germline, CDR1 is SGHVS, CDR2 FNYEAQ. CDR3 sequence reads: CASSHKHEQYF. The CDR3 nucleotides are TGTGCCAGCAGCCATAAACACGAGCAGTACTTC.

This rearrangement joins TRBV12-3 or TRBV12-4 to TRBJ2-5; D is uncertain. Trimming pared 6 bases from V and 1 base from J, leaving 18 bases between. The CDR3 loop spans 16 amino acids. The CDR3 region is CASSRLSGKSQETQYF. The CDR3 nucleotides read TGTGCCAGCAGCCGCCTCTCCGGCAAGTCCCAAGAGACCCAGTACTTC.

This sequence joins TRBV3-1 and TRBJ2-7, with TRBD2 identical over 13 bases. Germline lookup yields CDR1 LGHDT and CDR2 YNNKEL (reference sequence). V shed 4 bases, J shed 0 bases, and the junction held 6 bases outside the gene matches. CDR3 length: 17 amino acids. CDR3 amino acids: CASSLGTSGTSSYEQYF. In DNA, the CDR3 is TGTGCCAGCAGCCTCGGGACTAGCGGGACCAGCTCCTACGAGCAGTACTTC.

The CDR3 nucleotides read TGCAGTGCCCCCCAGGGGGCAGATACGCAGTATTTT. This translates into CSAPQGADTQYF. The genes are TRBV20-1 and TRBJ2-3, with 7 bases that match TRBD1. J was trimmed by 4 bases and V by 6 bases; bases with no gene match: 4. This CDR3 is 12 amino acids long. In germline, CDR1 is DFQATT, CDR2 SNEGSKA (reference sequence).

The V gene is TRBV29-1, the J gene TRBJ2-7; 11 nucleotides match TRBD1. The length of the CDR3 is 13 residues. V trimming: 7 bases; J trimming: 5 bases; junction bases outside the gene matches: 7. CDR1 SQVTM and CDR2 ANQGSEA come from the germline V gene. CDR3 sequence: CSGRDRGIHEQYF. The CDR3 DNA reads TGCAGCGGGCGGGACAGGGGGATTCACGAGCAGTACTTC.

The chain recombines TRBV29-1 with TRBJ2-5, with D possibly matching TRBD2 (6 bases). Deletions cut 3 bases from V and 4 bases from J, with 12 bases between. This CDR3 is 13 amino acids long. Looked up from germline, CDR1 is SQVTM and CDR2 is ANQGSEA. The CDR3 DNA is TGCAGCGTTGAGTTACTAGCCGGAGAGACCCAGTACTTC. Translated: CSVELLAGETQYF.